This T cell receptor beta chain was identified during a study of monozygotic twins with inflammatory bowel disease (dated by TCRdb to about 2019). Regarding the complete study: The complete study included 28 monozygotic twin pairs: 19 IBD-discordant Danish pairs and nine German pairs, of which four were IBD-concordant and five were IBD-discordant. Within discordant pairs, disease-associated traits were sought mainly by comparing IBD patients with their genetically identical healthy co-twins. Each individual had, on average, about 151 000 unique TCRalpha sequences and 181 000 unique TCRbeta sequences available for analysis. Study-wide findings and limitations: Compared with healthy twins, IBD patients shared fewer clonotypes with other individuals, and the difference was most pronounced in patients with signs of disease activity. No difference in repertoire similarity was observed between concordant and discordant twins, possibly owing to limited statistical power. The analysis was unable to tell different T cell subtypes apart. TCRbeta repertoire diversity, by inverse Simpson index, was decreased in IBD patients compared with their healthy co-twins. Because patients received different immunosuppressive treatments, the repertoires may have picked up extra background noise and variability between individuals. The results gave no support for a single strong signal or clonotype linked to IBD.

The CDR3 goes from the cysteine to the phenylalanine over 11 residues. A DNA sequence was not provided. The method was 5' RACE. The input for every TCR library was roughly 3.5 ug of total RNA. For each sample, cDNA was synthesized in eight separate reactions using SMARTScribe reverse transcriptase. During cDNA synthesis, template switching was used to introduce unique molecular identifiers that contained a 6-nucleotide sample barcode. Two nested PCRs of approximately 16 and 10 cycles amplified the TCRalpha and TCRbeta cDNA, and bead purification followed each PCR. Before amplification, cDNA was treated with uracil DNA-glycosylase and purified using the QIAquick PCR purification kit. In the second PCR, Illumina TruSeq-compatible adapters and sample-specific barcodes were added. TapeStation and Qubit were used to check library quality and concentration, and 5 ng of each library was pooled. Pooled libraries were sequenced on an Illumina HiSeq2500 single-index Rapid Run with 2 x 100 bp reads and custom sequencing primers. The authors processed their data as follows. MiGEC version 1.2.6 was used for UMI-based consensus assembly to correct PCR and sequencing errors. V(D)J alignment, clonotype assembly and CDR3 extraction were performed with MiXCR version 2.1.1. To normalise gene usage, clonotype sharing and MAIT/NKT TCR abundance, the top 1000, 10 000 and 20 000 clonotypes in each sample were analysed. After downsampling to 27 000 UMIs, diversity was calculated as the inverse Simpson index using the vegan R package. Paired Mann-Whitney U tests were applied to discordant twin pairs, with Benjamini-Hochberg correction for multiple testing. The reads, reprocessed by TCRdb, yield one row per CDR3 protein sequence and no DNA. The V and J calls follow TCRdb's processing rather than the paper's. The table kept for this sample lists about 160,000 distinct CDR3 sequences. The ten largest clones add up to 2.4% of the sample.

Comment on this clonotype: The specificity of this receptor is unknown.

From each donor, a roughly 2.5 ml peripheral blood sample was collected into PAXgene tubes and kept at -80 degrees C. Total RNA was isolated from whole blood with the PAXgene blood miRNA kit on an automated QIAcube, without T cell sorting. Peripheral blood from monozygotic twin pairs who were concordant or discordant for inflammatory bowel disease underwent deep TCRalpha and TCRbeta repertoire profiling using unique molecular barcoding. Smoking habits were recorded for all twin pairs, and individuals were classified as current, former or never smokers. The rearranged segments are TRBV12-3 or TRBV12-4 and TRBJ2-7. The TCR was taken from a human donor with ulcerative colitis or Crohn's disease, or a healthy co-twin of an affected twin (not recorded which). Specimen: blood. CDR3 protein: CASSLSREQYF.